This passage covers 30 T cell receptor beta chains from one sample sequenced in a study of blood T cell repertoires in COVID-19. The assay was immunoSEQ multiplex PCR, and TCRdb's table has in-frame clones only and misses some. Seen here are roughly 410,000 clones, about 89% observed once, and the top ten hold roughly 1.2%. Sequenced: peripheral blood. The origin of the receptors is a man in his forties or fifties with acute or convalescent COVID-19.

The table lists this clone with a count of one. V gene TRBV4-1 combines with J gene TRBJ1-5; D not certain. Germline CDR1 is MGHRA and CDR2 is YSYEKL. The CDR3 is 14 residues long. V was trimmed by 1 base and J by 9 bases, leaving 13 bases between them. The CDR3 here is CASSQVNGEGPQHF. The CDR3 bases are TGCGCCAGCAGCCAAGTCAACGGGGAAGGGCCCCAGCATTTT.

Concerning this clone itself: A much more abundant neighbour one base away suggests this may be a read error. V is TRBV7-9 and J is TRBJ1-2, with D possibly being TRBD1 (6 bases). V shed 5 bases and J shed 2 bases, with 9 bases lying between them. CDR3 length: 13 residues. The V gene's germline CDR1 is SEHNR and CDR2 FQNEAQ (reference sequence). Here the CDR3 reads CASSHGQNYGYTF. For the CDR3, the DNA is TGTGCCAGCAGCCACGGACAGAACTATGGCTACACCTTC.

V is TRBV28 and J is TRBJ2-1, with TRBD2 matching 8 bases. Trimming at V came to 7 bases and at J to 3 bases, leaving 5 bases not matched to a gene. The CDR3 length is 14 residues. Per the germline V gene, CDR1 is MDHEN and CDR2 is SYDVKM. Here the CDR3 DNA reads TGTGCCAGCAATCGCGGGAGGCTCTACAATGAGCAGTTCTTC. Translated, it gives CASNRGRLYNEQFF.

The genes are TRBV5-1 and TRBJ1-2, with 8 nucleotides matching TRBD1. Germline V gene data show CDR1 as SGHRS and CDR2 as YFSETQ. There are 14 residues in the CDR3. J lost 8 bases, V lost 4 bases, and 10 bases had no gene match. CDR3 DNA sequence: TGCGCCAGCAGCCGGGGGGACAGGCGGGACGGCTACACCTTC. Translating it yields CASSRGDRRDGYTF. Full variable domain (missing parts from reference TRBV5-1 and TRBJ1-2): KAGVTQTPRYLIKTRGQQVTLSCSPISGHRSVSWYQQTPGQGLQFLFEYFSETQRNKGNFPGRFSGRQFSNSRSEMNVSTLELGDSALYLCASSRGDRRDGYTFGSGTRLTVV.

The genes are TRBV18 and TRBJ2-7; 7 nucleotides match TRBD1. Germline trimming cut 3 bases from V and 2 bases from J; bases unmatched to any gene: 10. Germline assignment: CDR1 KGHSH and CDR2 LQKENI. The CDR3 totals 16 residues. CDR3 sequence (DNA): TGTGCCAGCTCACCGGCCCTCGGGACAGTTGCCTACGAGCAGTACTTC. Translation gives CASSPALGTVAYEQYF.

As regards this clone: Other DNA variants within this sample encode the same CDR3. CDR3 loop: CASSTGQQETQYF. Written as DNA, the CDR3 is TGTGCCAGTAGTACGGGACAGCAAGAGACCCAGTACTTC. The V call is TRBV19, the J call TRBJ2-5; TRBD1 matches at 7 bases. There are 13 residues in the CDR3. V lost 4 bases, J lost 2 bases, and 1 base stayed unmatched. Germline loops: CDR1 LNHDA, CDR2 SQIVND (reference sequence).

This clone was observed once. The chain uses TRBV15 and TRBJ2-5; TRBD2 matches at 9 bases. CDR1 and CDR2 from the germline V gene are LNHNV and YYDKDF (reference sequence). The CDR3 covers 15 residues. Trimming took 3 bases from V and 5 from J; bases not matched to a gene: 7. The CDR3 spells CATSSRTSVGETQYF. The CDR3 nucleotides read TGTGCCACCAGCAGCAGGACTAGCGTGGGGGAGACCCAGTACTTC.

The V call is TRBV28, the J call TRBJ1-2; weak D call: TRBD1 (6 bases). The ends were cut back, 6 bases at V and 7 bases at J, with 15 bases in the middle. The germline CDR1 and CDR2 sequences are MDHEN and SYDVKM. This CDR3 region has 13 residues. The CDR3: CASRVQGWSGYTF. CDR3 nucleotide sequence: TGTGCCAGCAGAGTACAGGGATGGAGTGGCTACACCTTC.

The chain has TRBV29-1 and TRBJ2-3, with 7 nucleotides matching TRBD1. J lost 4 bases, V lost 2 bases, and 6 bases had no gene match. Germline loops: CDR1 SQVTM, CDR2 ANQGSEA. The CDR3 runs to 14 residues. The DNA of the CDR3 is TGCAGCGTTGAAACTACAGGGGTCGCAGATACGCAGTATTTT. It codes for CSVETTGVADTQYF.

The chain joins TRBV11-1 to TRBJ2-3; TRBD2 matches at 8 bases. After removal of 2 bases from V and 5 bases from J, the junction contained 6 bases not matched to a gene. CDR1 is SGHAT and CDR2 is FQDESV in the germline V gene (reference sequence). The CDR3 extends over 15 amino acids. CDR3 DNA: TGTGCCAGCAGCTTACTTGCGGGGGGCCGAGATACGCAGTATTTT. Translating it yields CASSLLAGGRDTQYF.

The chain carries TRBV19 and TRBJ1-6; D is undetermined. The CDR3 covers 15 residues. Germline values: CDR1 LNHDA, CDR2 SQIVND (reference sequence). V lost 2 bases and J lost 7, with 12 bases in between. The DNA for the CDR3 is TGTGCCAGTAGTATAACAACGGGAGGGAATTCACCCCTCCACTTT. Amino acid sequence: CASSITTGGNSPLHF.

The chain couples TRBV6-6 to TRBJ1-5, with 7 positions matching TRBD1. V shed 2 bases, J shed 5 bases, and the junction held 6 bases outside the gene matches. The CDR3 sequence is 15 residues long. Germline V gene sequence: CDR1 MNHNY, CDR2 SVGAGI (reference sequence). DNA of the CDR3: TGTGCCAGCAGTTACCGGGGGACAGTGGATCAGCCCCAGCATTTT. This translates into CASSYRGTVDQPQHF.

The chain uses TRBV7-3 and TRBJ2-5; 7 positions match TRBD2. CDR3 length equals 15 residues. Germline V gene data show CDR1 as SGHTA and CDR2 as FQGTGA. Germline trimming cut 2 bases from V and 5 bases from J; bases unmatched to any gene: 8. The CDR3, as DNA: TGTGCCAGCAGCTTATATGGGAGGGCCCTGGAGACCCAGTACTTC. Translated, it gives CASSLYGRALETQYF.

The V and J genes are TRBV13 and TRBJ2-7; D is uncertain. This CDR3 is 12 amino acids long. V lost 5 bases to trimming and J lost 6 bases, with 11 bases between them. CDR1 is PRHDT, CDR2 FYEKMQ, per germline (reference sequence). This CDR3 is CASSPPSSEQYF. Written as DNA, the CDR3 is TGTGCCAGCAGCCCCCCCAGTTCCGAGCAGTACTTC.

This chain links TRBV18 with TRBJ1-2, with D unclear. Germline values: CDR1 KGHSH, CDR2 LQKENI. Trimming removed 3 bases from V and 1 base from J, with 9 bases in between. This CDR3 spans 14 amino acids. CDR3 nucleotides: TGTGCCAGCTCACCTCAGAGGTTTAACTATGGCTACACCTTC. Translation gives CASSPQRFNYGYTF.

As for this clone: The junction departs from germline at one end; a sequencing error may be responsible. This chain links TRBV7-2 with TRBJ2-7; 8 nucleotides line up with TRBD2. Germline CDR1 reads SGHTA; CDR2 reads FQGNSA. This CDR3 has 17 amino acids. The CDR3 protein is CASSLAGQGRLTYEQYF. The CDR3, as DNA: TGTGCCAGCAGCCTAGCGGGCCAGGGGCGTCTAACCTACGAGCAGTACTTC.

The chain couples TRBV25-1 to TRBJ1-2; possibly TRBD1 for D (6 bases). CDR3 size: 15 residues. Trimming shortened V by 4 bases and J by 3 bases, and 15 bases separated the two germline ends. In germline, CDR1 is MGHDK, CDR2 SYGVNS. The CDR3 DNA sequence: TGTGCCAGCAGTGCCCGGGGGGCGGAGGACTATGGCTACACCTTC. The encoded protein is CASSARGAEDYGYTF.

The V and J genes are TRBV15 and TRBJ2-3; 8 nucleotides align to TRBD2. The CDR3 sequence is 15 residues long. Germline loops: CDR1 LNHNV, CDR2 YYDKDF (reference sequence). J lost 5 bases, V lost 1 base, and 5 bases had no gene match. CDR3 protein: CATSRGGTSKDTQYF. CDR3 DNA sequence: TGTGCCACCAGCAGAGGGGGGACTAGTAAAGATACGCAGTATTTT.

The chain links TRBV6-2 or TRBV6-3 to TRBJ2-5; 15 positions match TRBD2. Looked up from germline, CDR1 is MNHEY and CDR2 is SVGEGT. The CDR3 sequence is 16 residues long. The V and J ends lost 6 bases and 2 bases, in that order; junction bases with no gene match: 4. CDR3 nucleotides: TGTGCCAGCAGCCGCGGACTAGCGGGGGGGCAAGAGACCCAGTACTTC. It yields the protein CASSRGLAGGQETQYF.

This chain uses TRBV5-6 with TRBJ2-7, with 10 bases aligning to TRBD1. The germline V gene has CDR1 SGHDT and CDR2 YYEEEE. This CDR3 has 15 residues. V was pared by 0 bases and J by 3 bases, with 3 bases of the junction left unmatched. CDR3 amino acids: CASSLEGQGYYEQYF. The CDR3 nucleotides are TGTGCCAGCAGCTTGGAGGGACAGGGGTACTACGAGCAGTACTTC.

This chain connects TRBV10-3 to TRBJ2-7; 9 bases line up with TRBD2. V lost 4 bases to trimming and J lost 7 bases; unmatched junction nucleotides: 8. The CDR3 runs to 14 residues. Germline V CDR1 and CDR2: ENHRY, SYGVKD. The CDR3 region is CAISGAGGPKEQYF. CDR3 nucleotide sequence: TGTGCCATCAGTGGGGCGGGAGGGCCGAAAGAGCAGTACTTC.

The chain joins TRBV5-4 to TRBJ2-3; maybe TRBD2 (5 bases). This CDR3 comprises 16 residues. The V and J ends lost 0 bases and 4 bases respectively, with 15 bases between them. Germline values: CDR1 SGHNT, CDR2 YYREEE (reference sequence). Written as DNA, the CDR3 is TGTGCCAGCAGCTTGGCCTTGAGGGAGATACCAGATACGCAGTATTTT. Protein: CASSLALREIPDTQYF. The full variable domain, in which reference TRBV5-4 and TRBJ2-3 provide the parts outside the CDR3, is ETGVTQSPTHLIKTRGQQVTLRCSSQSGHNTVSWYQQALGQGPQFIFQYYREEENGRGNFPPRFSGLQFPNYSSELNVNALELDDSALYLCASSLALREIPDTQYFGPGTRLTVL.

The chain uses TRBV5-4 and TRBJ1-1; D remains unclear. Germline V gene data show CDR1 as SGHNT and CDR2 as YYREEE (reference sequence). The CDR3 runs 13 residues. Trimming cost V 1 base and J 3 bases, with 7 bases left between them. CDR3 bases: TGTGCCAGCAGCTTGTCAGGTTACACTGAAGCTTTCTTT. This encodes CASSLSGYTEAFF. The full variable domain, completed using reference TRBV5-4 and TRBJ1-1, is ETGVTQSPTHLIKTRGQQVTLRCSSQSGHNTVSWYQQALGQGPQFIFQYYREEENGRGNFPPRFSGLQFPNYSSELNVNALELDDSALYLCASSLSGYTEAFFGQGTRLTVV.

The CDR3 reads CASKRDRDRYEQYF. The CDR3 coding sequence is TGTGCCAGCAAGCGGGACAGGGACCGGTACGAGCAGTACTTC. The V gene is TRBV2, the J gene TRBJ2-7; the match to TRBD1 covers 9 bases. CDR1 SNHLY and CDR2 FYNNEI come from the germline V gene. V was pared by 7 bases and J by 4 bases, with 8 bases of the junction left unmatched. The CDR3 is made up of 14 amino acids. The full variable domain, with the rest looked up from reference TRBV2 and TRBJ2-7, is EPEVTQTPSHQVTQMGQEVILRCVPISNHLYFYWYRQILGQKVEFLVSFYNNEISEKSEIFDDQFSVERPDGSNFTLKIRSTKLEDSAMYFCASKRDRDRYEQYFGPGTRLTVT.

This clone turned up a few times. This sample also contains other DNA sequences that code for the same CDR3. V gene TRBV7-9 combines with J gene TRBJ1-1; maybe TRBD1 (5 bases). The CDR3 is made up of 13 amino acids. V dropped 2 bases and J dropped 1 base, with 5 bases sitting between them. From germline, CDR1 is SEHNR and CDR2 FQNEAQ (reference sequence). The CDR3 DNA reads TGTGCCAGCAGCTTACAGGGGAACACTGAAGCTTTCTTT. The encoded protein is CASSLQGNTEAFF.

This clone was recorded once. The chain is built from TRBV5-6 and TRBJ2-7; 9 nucleotides align to TRBD1. The CDR3 has 14 residues. V lost 4 bases to trimming and J lost 5 bases; unmatched junction nucleotides: 7. Germline V gives CDR1 SGHDT, CDR2 YYEEEE. Written as DNA, the CDR3 is TGTGCCAGCAGCATACTGGGACAGGGCAACGAGCAGTACTTC. Its protein product is CASSILGQGNEQYF.

This clone was counted only a few times. V gene TRBV9 combines with J gene TRBJ2-7, with 8 bases aligning to TRBD2. Germline V gives CDR1 SGDLS, CDR2 YYNGEE. This CDR3 is built from 14 residues. V shed 3 bases, J shed 3 bases, and the junction held 5 bases outside the gene matches. CDR3: CASSEGTRHYEQYF. For the CDR3, the DNA is TGTGCCAGCAGCGAAGGGACTAGACACTACGAGCAGTACTTC.

The rearrangement uses TRBV7-9 and TRBJ1-1; D unclear. The CDR3 is made up of 13 amino acids. Germline assignment: CDR1 SEHNR and CDR2 FQNEAQ (reference sequence). V lost 2 bases, J lost 9 bases, and 13 bases lay in between. CDR3 in DNA: TGTGCCAGCAGCTTATTGGTGGGCTCCCAAGCTTTCTTT. This gives the protein CASSLLVGSQAFF.

The rearrangement links TRBV6-4 to TRBJ2-7; D is unclear. The germline gives CDR1 MRHNA, CDR2 SNTAGT. Trimming took 2 bases from V and 8 from J, leaving 19 bases between them. This CDR3 region has 15 residues. The CDR3 DNA reads as TGTGCCAGCAGTGACCGAGAGCCCACCGCTCTCAAGCAGTACTTC. This sequence encodes CASSDREPTALKQYF.

The CDR3 loop reads CASSVQGRRSPLHF. The CDR3 bases are TGTGCCAGTAGCGTACAGGGGAGACGGTCACCCCTCCACTTT. The V call is TRBV19, the J call TRBJ1-6; the match to TRBD1 covers 7 bases. Germline assignment: CDR1 LNHDA and CDR2 SQIVND (reference sequence). V was pared by 6 bases and J by 10 bases, with 9 bases of the junction left unmatched. The CDR3 length is 14 residues.